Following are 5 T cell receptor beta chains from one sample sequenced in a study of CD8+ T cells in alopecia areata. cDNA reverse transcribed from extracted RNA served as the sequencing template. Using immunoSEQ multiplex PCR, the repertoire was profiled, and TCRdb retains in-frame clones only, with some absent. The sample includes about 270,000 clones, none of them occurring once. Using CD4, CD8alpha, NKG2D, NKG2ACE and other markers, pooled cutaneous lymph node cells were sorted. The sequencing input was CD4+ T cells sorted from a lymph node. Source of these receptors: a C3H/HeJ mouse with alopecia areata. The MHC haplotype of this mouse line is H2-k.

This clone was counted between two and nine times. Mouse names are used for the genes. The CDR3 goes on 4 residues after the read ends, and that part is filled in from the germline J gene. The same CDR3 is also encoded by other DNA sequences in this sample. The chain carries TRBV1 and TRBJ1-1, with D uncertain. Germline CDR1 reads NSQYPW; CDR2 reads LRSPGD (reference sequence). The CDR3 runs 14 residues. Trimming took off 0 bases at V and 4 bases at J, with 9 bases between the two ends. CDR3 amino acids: CTCSADGGFTEVFF. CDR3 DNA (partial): TGCACCTGCAGTGCAGATGGAGGGTTCACA.

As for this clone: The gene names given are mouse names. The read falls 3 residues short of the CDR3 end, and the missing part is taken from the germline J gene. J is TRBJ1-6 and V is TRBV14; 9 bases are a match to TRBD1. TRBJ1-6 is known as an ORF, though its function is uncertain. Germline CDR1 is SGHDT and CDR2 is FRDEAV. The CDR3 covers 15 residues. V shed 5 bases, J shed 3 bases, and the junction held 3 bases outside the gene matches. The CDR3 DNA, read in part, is TGTGCCAGCAGCCGGACAGGGGACTATAATTCGCCC. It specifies CASSRTGDYNSP. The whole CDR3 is CASSRTGDYNSPLYF.

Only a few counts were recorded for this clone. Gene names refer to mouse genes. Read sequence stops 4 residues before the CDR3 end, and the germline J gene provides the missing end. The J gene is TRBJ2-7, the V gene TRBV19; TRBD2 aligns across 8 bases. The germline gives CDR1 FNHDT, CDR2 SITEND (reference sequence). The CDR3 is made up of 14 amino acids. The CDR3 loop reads CASSIPLGGDEQYF. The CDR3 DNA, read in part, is TGTGCCAGCAGTATACCCCTGGGGGGAGAT.

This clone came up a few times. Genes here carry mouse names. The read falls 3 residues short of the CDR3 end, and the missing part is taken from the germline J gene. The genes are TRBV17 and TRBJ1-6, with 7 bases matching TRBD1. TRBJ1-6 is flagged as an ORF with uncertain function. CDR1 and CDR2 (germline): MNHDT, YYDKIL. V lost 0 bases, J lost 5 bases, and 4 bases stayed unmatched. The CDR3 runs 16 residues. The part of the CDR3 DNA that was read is TGTGCTAGCAGTAGAGAAAAGGGACAGCATAATTCGCCC. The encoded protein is CASSREKGQHNSP. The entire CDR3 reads CASSREKGQHNSPLYF.

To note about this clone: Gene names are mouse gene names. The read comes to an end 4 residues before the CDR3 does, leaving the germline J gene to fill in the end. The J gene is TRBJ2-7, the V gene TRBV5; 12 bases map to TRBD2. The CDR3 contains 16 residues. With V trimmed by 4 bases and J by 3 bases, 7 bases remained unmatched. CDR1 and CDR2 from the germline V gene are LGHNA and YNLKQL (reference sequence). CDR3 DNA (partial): TGTGCCAGCAGCCCCCGGGACTGGGGGGCCCTCTAT. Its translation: CASSPRDWGALY. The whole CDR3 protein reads CASSPRDWGALYEQYF.